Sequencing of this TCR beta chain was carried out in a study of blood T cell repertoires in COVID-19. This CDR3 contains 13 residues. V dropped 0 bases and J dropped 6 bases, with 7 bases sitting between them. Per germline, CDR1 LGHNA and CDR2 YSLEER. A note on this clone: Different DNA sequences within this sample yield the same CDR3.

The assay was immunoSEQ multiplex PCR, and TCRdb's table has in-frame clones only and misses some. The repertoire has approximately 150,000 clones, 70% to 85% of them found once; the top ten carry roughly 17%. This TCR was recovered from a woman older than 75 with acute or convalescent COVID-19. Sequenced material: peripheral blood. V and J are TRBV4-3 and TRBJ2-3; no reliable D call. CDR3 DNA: TGCGCCAGCAGCCAAGAAAGGCGGGATACGCAGTATTTT. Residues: CASSQERRDTQYF.